This T cell receptor beta chain is drawn from a study of CD8 T cells in Susac syndrome. Overall study: Treatment status at blood draw for the Susac syndrome patients was therapy-naive, corticosteroids, or intravenous immunoglobulin alone.

Reverse transcription of about 0.45 to 1 ug RNA used random hexamers. TCRdb redid the calling of the immunoSEQ multiplex PCR reads with MiXCR, one entry per CDR3 protein. This sample carries some 160,000 distinct CDR3 sequences, 94% of them seen once, and the ten largest clones take 0.12%. Germline CDR1 is SQVTM and CDR2 is ANQGSEA. V was trimmed by 0 bases and J by 5 bases, leaving 10 bases between them. This CDR3 spans 13 amino acids. Through negative isolation, CD4+ and CD8+ T cells were obtained, while TEMRA cells were enriched using FACS. The clonotype originates from a human donor with Susac syndrome. The genes are TRBV29-1 and TRBJ1-2; no clear D. Sequenced material: CD4+ T cells from PBMCs. CDR3 residues: CSVEDKGAYGYTF. CDR3 nucleotides: TGCAGCGTTGAAGATAAGGGAGCTTATGGCTACACCTTC.